One sample yielded the 17 T cell receptor beta chains listed below, sequenced in a study of cytomegalovirus exposure and HLA in healthy donors. With 60 Vbeta and 13 Jbeta primers, the PCR was carried out. Only in-frame clones appear in the TCRdb table, and some are missing; sequencing was by immunoSEQ multiplex PCR. The sample carries around 150,000 clones, 79% recorded once. The source material was PBMCs. All receptors derive from a man aged 50-59 years in good health and CMV-seropositive.

This clone has only a few counts. An end of the junction differs from the germline gene, which may be a read error. The V gene is TRBV7-9, the J gene TRBJ2-1, with D perhaps TRBD2 (6 bases). Germline lookup yields CDR1 SEHNR and CDR2 FQNEAQ (reference sequence). This CDR3 has 19 residues. CDR3 nucleotides: TGTTCCAGCAGCTTATGGCCCCTCCGGGAGCTTACATTATACAATGAGCAGTTCTTC. Its protein is CSSSLWPLRELTLYNEQFF.

This clone is labeled as medium-sized. The chain links TRBV6-4 to TRBJ2-1; D unclear. Between the trimmed V and J ends, which lost 0 bases and 0 bases, there was a span of 9 bases. Germline V lookup: CDR1 MRHNA, CDR2 SNTAGT. The CDR3 runs 16 residues. The CDR3 loop reads CASSDSEVSSYNEQFF. The CDR3 region has the DNA TGTGCCAGCAGTGACTCAGAGGTCAGCTCCTACAATGAGCAGTTCTTC.

A word on this clone: At one end the junction does not follow the germline gene, possibly because of a read error. The chain has TRBV7-9 and TRBJ2-5; TRBD1 matches at 8 bases. Per the germline V gene, CDR1 is SEHNR and CDR2 is FQNEAQ (reference sequence). The CDR3 is 14 residues long. In DNA form, the CDR3 reads TGTTCCAGCAGCGGCGGGGACAGGCGGTTTGAGCAGTACTTC. Translation: CSSSGGDRRFEQYF.

The chain links TRBV29-1 to TRBJ2-7; 11 bases match TRBD1. From germline, CDR1 is SQVTM and CDR2 ANQGSEA. The CDR3 is 12 amino acids. After removal of 3 bases from V and 6 bases from J, the junction contained 1 base not matched to a gene. The CDR3 nucleotides are TGCAGCGTTGAGGACAGGGGGCGCGAGCAGTACTTC. The encoded protein is CSVEDRGREQYF.

This clone showed up just a few times. The rearrangement uses TRBV4-1 and TRBJ2-2; 12 bases agree with TRBD2. V gave up 0 bases and J gave up 4 bases; unmatched junction bases: 6. Germline CDR1 is MGHRA and CDR2 is YSYEKL. The CDR3 has 18 residues. CDR3 sequence (DNA): TGCGCCAGCAGCCAAGATCGACTAGCGGGAGTAATCACCGGGGAGCTGTTTTTT. This encodes CASSQDRLAGVITGELFF.

This rearrangement joins TRBV29-1 to TRBJ1-2; the D is unclear. CDR1 and CDR2 (germline): SQVTM, ANQGSEA. Trimming shortened V by 4 bases and J by 4 bases, and 4 bases separated the two germline ends. The CDR3 runs 10 residues. Here the CDR3 DNA reads TGCAGCGTTGGGGCCTATGGCTACACCTTC. This translates into CSVGAYGYTF.

This chain joins TRBV28 and TRBJ2-7; the match to TRBD2 covers 7 bases. The CDR3 is 16 residues long. The junction had 10 bases not matched to a gene; V was cut back by 3 bases and J by 2 bases. Germline loops: CDR1 MDHEN, CDR2 SYDVKM. The CDR3: CASSFPSGSPAYEQYF. DNA for the CDR3: TGTGCCAGCAGTTTTCCTAGCGGTTCTCCCGCCTACGAGCAGTACTTC.

The chain uses TRBV18 and TRBJ2-7; 10 nucleotides match TRBD1. The V gene end was trimmed by 3 bases and the J gene end by 1 base; junction bases not matched to a gene: 3. The CDR3 contains 15 residues. Per the germline V gene, CDR1 is KGHSH and CDR2 is LQKENI. CDR3 in amino acids: CASSPRTGGSYEQYF. The CDR3 DNA reads as TGTGCCAGCTCACCTAGGACAGGGGGATCCTACGAGCAGTACTTC.

The rearrangement joins TRBV6-5 to TRBJ1-5, with 10 bases fitting TRBD1. Germline lookup yields CDR1 MNHEY and CDR2 SVGAGI. The CDR3 is made up of 15 amino acids. V was clipped by 6 bases and J by 5 bases; unmatched bases: 7. CDR3 sequence: CASRGRGTGDQPQHF. The CDR3 DNA reads as TGTGCCAGCAGGGGAAGAGGGACAGGGGATCAGCCCCAGCATTTT.

This sequence joins TRBV7-2 and TRBJ1-1; possible D gene TRBD1, 5 bases. Trimming removed 3 bases from V and 0 bases from J, with 14 bases in between. The germline V gene encodes CDR1 SGHTA and CDR2 FQGNSA. The CDR3 is made up of 16 amino acids. The CDR3 reads CASSFHPRVMNTEAFF. The DNA of the CDR3 is TGTGCCAGCAGCTTTCATCCCAGGGTTATGAACACTGAAGCTTTCTTT.

The rearrangement uses TRBV29-1 and TRBJ2-1; D perhaps matches TRBD2 (7 bases). Germline lookup yields CDR1 SQVTM and CDR2 ANQGSEA. The CDR3 has 12 amino acids. The V end was cut by 7 bases, the J end by 6 bases, with 13 bases between. In DNA form, the CDR3 reads TGCAGCGCCCTAGGGGGGGGCAATGAGCAGTTCTTC. Its translation is CSALGGGNEQFF.

The chain is built from TRBV6-5 and TRBJ2-3, with 10 nucleotides matching TRBD1. Germline V gene lookup returns CDR1 MNHEY and CDR2 SVGAGI. J gave up 5 bases and V 5 bases, and 7 bases lay outside the gene matches. This CDR3 region has 15 residues. The CDR3 DNA sequence: TGTGCCAGCAGTGGACAGGGGGTTCAGGGAGATACGCAGTATTTT. This codes for CASSGQGVQGDTQYF.

The J gene is TRBJ2-1, the V gene TRBV4-1; D possibly corresponds to TRBD2 (6 bases). Germline CDR1 reads MGHRA; CDR2 reads YSYEKL. Deletions cut 0 bases from V and 1 base from J, with 13 bases between. This CDR3 is 17 amino acids long. The CDR3 loop reads CASSQEFRGNSYNEQFF. The CDR3 DNA reads TGCGCCAGCAGCCAAGAGTTTCGCGGGAATTCCTACAATGAGCAGTTCTTC.

This clone was seen once. The rearrangement joins TRBV19 to TRBJ1-4; the match to TRBD1 covers 8 bases. The CDR3 covers 14 residues. In germline, CDR1 is LNHDA, CDR2 SQIVND (reference sequence). After removal of 5 bases from V and 8 bases from J, the junction contained 7 bases not matched to a gene. This chain's CDR3 is CASSDRGLGEKLFF. As DNA, the CDR3 is TGTGCCAGTAGTGACAGGGGCCTGGGGGAAAAACTGTTTTTT.

This clone was detected only once. V and J are TRBV4-1 and TRBJ2-1; 11 positions match TRBD1. Germline CDR1 is MGHRA and CDR2 is YSYEKL. This CDR3 region has 17 residues. V lost 1 base and J lost 7; bases outside the gene matches: 9. The CDR3 bases are TGCGCCAGCAGCCAAGGGGACGGACAGGGGGCATTTAATGAGCAGTTCTTC. This gives the protein CASSQGDGQGAFNEQFF.

This sequence joins TRBV11-2 and TRBJ2-2, with 11 bases fitting TRBD1. The CDR3 has 14 amino acids. J gave up 6 bases and V 4 bases, and 1 base lay outside the gene matches. CDR1 is SGHAT and CDR2 is FQNNGV in the germline V gene. Here the CDR3 reads CASSWGQGAGELFF. The CDR3, as DNA: TGTGCCAGCAGCTGGGGACAGGGGGCCGGGGAGCTGTTTTTT.

This chain joins TRBV20-1 and TRBJ2-7; D might be TRBD2 (6 bases). The CDR3 length is 11 residues. Germline V gene sequence: CDR1 DFQATT, CDR2 SNEGSKA (reference sequence). The CDR3 protein is CSGSSSYEQYF. CDR3 nucleotides: TGCAGCGGGAGTAGCTCCTACGAGCAGTACTTC.